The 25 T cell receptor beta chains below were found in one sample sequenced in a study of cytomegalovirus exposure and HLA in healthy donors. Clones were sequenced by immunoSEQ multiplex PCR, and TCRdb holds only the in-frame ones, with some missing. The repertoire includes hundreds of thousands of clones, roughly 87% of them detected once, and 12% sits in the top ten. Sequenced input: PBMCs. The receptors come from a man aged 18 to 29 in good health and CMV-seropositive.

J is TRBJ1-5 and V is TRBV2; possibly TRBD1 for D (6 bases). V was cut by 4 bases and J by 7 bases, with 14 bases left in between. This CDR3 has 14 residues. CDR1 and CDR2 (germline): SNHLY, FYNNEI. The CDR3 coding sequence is TGTGCCAGCAGTGGAAAGGGGGTTCGCCAGCCCCAGCATTTT. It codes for CASSGKGVRQPQHF.

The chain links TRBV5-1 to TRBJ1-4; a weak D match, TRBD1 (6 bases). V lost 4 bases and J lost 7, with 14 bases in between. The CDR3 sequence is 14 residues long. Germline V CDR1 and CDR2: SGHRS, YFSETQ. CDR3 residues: CASSLSGAGEKLFF. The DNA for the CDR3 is TGCGCCAGCAGCCTGTCGGGGGCAGGTGAAAAACTGTTTTTT.

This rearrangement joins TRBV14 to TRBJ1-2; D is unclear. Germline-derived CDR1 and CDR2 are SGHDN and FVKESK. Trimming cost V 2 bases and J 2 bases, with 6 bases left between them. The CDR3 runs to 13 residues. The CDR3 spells CASSQTENYGYTF. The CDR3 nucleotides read TGTGCCAGCAGCCAAACAGAAAACTATGGCTACACCTTC.

This CDR3 reads CASSESGARRYTF. CDR3 DNA sequence: TGTGCCAGCAGTGAATCAGGGGCAAGGCGCTACACCTTC. The chain has TRBV6-1 and TRBJ1-2; a possible D gene is TRBD1 (6 bases). The length of the CDR3 is 13 residues. Germline values: CDR1 MNHNS, CDR2 SASEGT. Trimming took off 2 bases at V and 9 bases at J, with 13 bases between the two ends.

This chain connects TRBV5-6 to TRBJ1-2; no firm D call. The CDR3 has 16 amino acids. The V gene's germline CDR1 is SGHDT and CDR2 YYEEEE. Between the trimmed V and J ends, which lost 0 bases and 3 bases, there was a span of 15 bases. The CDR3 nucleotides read TGTGCCAGCAGCTTGGCCTGGGCCACCAGCCACTATGGCTACACCTTC. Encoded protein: CASSLAWATSHYGYTF. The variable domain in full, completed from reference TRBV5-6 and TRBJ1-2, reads DAGVTQSPTHLIKTRGQQVTLRCSPKSGHDTVSWYQQALGQGPQFIFQYYEEEERQRGNFPDRFSGHQFPNYSSELNVNALLLGDSALYLCASSLAWATSHYGYTFGSGTRLTVV.

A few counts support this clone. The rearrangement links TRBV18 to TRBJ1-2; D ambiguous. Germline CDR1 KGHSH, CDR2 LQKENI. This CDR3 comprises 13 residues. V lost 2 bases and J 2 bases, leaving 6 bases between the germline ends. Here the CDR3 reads CASSPGQNYGYTF. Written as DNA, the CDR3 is TGTGCCAGCTCACCAGGCCAGAACTATGGCTACACCTTC.

For the CDR3, the DNA is TGTGCCAGCACGCGACAGGGTATCTACGAGCAGTACTTC. It is translated as CASTRQGIYEQYF. The rearrangement uses TRBV6-6 and TRBJ2-7; 7 nucleotides agree with TRBD1. The trim removed 7 bases at V and 3 bases at J, leaving 6 bases unmatched. The germline V gene has CDR1 MNHNY and CDR2 SVGAGI (reference sequence). This CDR3 has 13 amino acids.

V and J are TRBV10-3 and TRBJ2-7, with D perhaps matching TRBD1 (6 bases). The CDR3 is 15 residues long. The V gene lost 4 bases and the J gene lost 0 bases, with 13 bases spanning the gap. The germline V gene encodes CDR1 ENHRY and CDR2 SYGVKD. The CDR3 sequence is CAISGVAGASYEQYF. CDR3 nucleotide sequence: TGTGCCATCAGTGGGGTGGCAGGGGCCTCCTACGAGCAGTACTTC.

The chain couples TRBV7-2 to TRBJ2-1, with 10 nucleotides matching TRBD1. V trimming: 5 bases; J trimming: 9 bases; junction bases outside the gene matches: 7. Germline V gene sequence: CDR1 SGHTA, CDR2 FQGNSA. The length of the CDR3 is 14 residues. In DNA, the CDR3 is TGTGCCAGCAGCCGGGACAGGGGAGAGGGTGAGCAGTTCTTC. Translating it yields CASSRDRGEGEQFF.

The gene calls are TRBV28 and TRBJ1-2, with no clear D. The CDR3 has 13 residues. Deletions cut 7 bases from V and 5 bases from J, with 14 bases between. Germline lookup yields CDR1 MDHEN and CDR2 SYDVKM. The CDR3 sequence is CASNPGHLYGYTF. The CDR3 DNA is TGTGCCAGCAACCCCGGGCACTTGTATGGCTACACCTTC.

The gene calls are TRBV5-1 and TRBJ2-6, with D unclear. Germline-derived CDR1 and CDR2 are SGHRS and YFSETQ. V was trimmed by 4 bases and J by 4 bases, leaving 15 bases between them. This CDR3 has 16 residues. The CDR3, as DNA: TGCGCCAGCAGCCACAACCCGTCCTACGGGGCCAACGTCCTGACTTTC. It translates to CASSHNPSYGANVLTF.

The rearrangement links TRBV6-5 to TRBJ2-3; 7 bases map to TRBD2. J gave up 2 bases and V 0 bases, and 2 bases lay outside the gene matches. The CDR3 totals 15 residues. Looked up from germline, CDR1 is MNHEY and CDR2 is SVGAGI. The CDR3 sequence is CASSYSAGDTDTQYF. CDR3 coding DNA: TGTGCCAGCAGTTACTCGGCGGGGGACACAGATACGCAGTATTTT.

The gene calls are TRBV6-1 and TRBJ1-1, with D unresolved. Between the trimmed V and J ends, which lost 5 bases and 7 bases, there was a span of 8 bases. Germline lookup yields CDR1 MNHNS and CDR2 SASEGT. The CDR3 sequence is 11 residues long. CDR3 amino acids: CASSTRLEAFF. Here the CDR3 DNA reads TGTGCCAGCAGTACGAGACTTGAAGCTTTCTTT.

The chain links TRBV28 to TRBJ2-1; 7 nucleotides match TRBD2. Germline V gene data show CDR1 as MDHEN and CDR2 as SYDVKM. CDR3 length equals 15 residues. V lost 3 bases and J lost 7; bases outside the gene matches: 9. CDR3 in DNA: TGTGCCAGCAGTTTGGCGGGGGACTACGGAAATGAGCAGTTCTTC. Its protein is CASSLAGDYGNEQFF.

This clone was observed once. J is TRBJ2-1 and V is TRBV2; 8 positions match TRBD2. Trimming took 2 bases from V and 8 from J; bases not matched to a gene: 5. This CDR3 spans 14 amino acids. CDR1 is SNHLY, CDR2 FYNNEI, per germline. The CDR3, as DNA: TGTGCCAGCAGTGAACCGGGACTAGTTTATGAGCAGTTCTTC. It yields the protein CASSEPGLVYEQFF.

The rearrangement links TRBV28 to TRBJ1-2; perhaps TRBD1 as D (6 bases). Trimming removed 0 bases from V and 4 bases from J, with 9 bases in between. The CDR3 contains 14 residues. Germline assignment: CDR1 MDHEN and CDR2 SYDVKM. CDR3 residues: CASSLWGALYGYTF. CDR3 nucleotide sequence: TGTGCCAGCAGTTTATGGGGGGCCCTCTATGGCTACACCTTC.

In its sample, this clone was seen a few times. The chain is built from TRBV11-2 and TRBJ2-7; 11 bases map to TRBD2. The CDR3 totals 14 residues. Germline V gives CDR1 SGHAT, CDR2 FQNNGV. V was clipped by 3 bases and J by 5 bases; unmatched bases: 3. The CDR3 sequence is CASSFTSGSNEQYF. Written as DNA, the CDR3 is TGTGCCAGCAGCTTCACTAGCGGGAGCAACGAGCAGTACTTC.

CDR3 protein: CASSLGTTRGFTDTQYF. In nucleotides, the CDR3 is TGTGCCAGCAGCTTGGGGACGACTAGAGGCTTCACAGATACGCAGTATTTT. This chain links TRBV5-4 with TRBJ2-3; possibly TRBD2 for D (6 bases). The ends were cut back, 0 bases at V and 2 bases at J, with 16 bases in the middle. The CDR3 runs 17 residues. The germline CDR1 and CDR2 sequences are SGHNT and YYREEE (reference sequence).

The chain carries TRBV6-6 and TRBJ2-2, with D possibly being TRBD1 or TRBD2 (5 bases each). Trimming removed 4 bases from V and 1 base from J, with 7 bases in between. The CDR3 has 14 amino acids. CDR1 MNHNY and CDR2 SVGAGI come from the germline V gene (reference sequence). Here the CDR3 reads CASSWGRNTGELFF. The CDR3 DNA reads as TGTGCCAGCAGTTGGGGACGGAACACCGGGGAGCTGTTTTTT.

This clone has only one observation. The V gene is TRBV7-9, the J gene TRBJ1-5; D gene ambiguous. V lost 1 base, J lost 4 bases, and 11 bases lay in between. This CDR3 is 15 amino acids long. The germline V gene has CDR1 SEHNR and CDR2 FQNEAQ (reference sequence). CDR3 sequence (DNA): TGTGCCAGCAGCTTAGGAGGGTTGGTTAATCAGCCCCAGCATTTT. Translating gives CASSLGGLVNQPQHF.

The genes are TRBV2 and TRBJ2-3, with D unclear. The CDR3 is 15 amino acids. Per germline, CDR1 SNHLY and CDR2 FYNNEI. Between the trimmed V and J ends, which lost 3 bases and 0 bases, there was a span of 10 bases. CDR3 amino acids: CASSDRVSSTDTQYF. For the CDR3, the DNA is TGTGCCAGCAGTGATCGAGTATCCAGCACAGATACGCAGTATTTT.

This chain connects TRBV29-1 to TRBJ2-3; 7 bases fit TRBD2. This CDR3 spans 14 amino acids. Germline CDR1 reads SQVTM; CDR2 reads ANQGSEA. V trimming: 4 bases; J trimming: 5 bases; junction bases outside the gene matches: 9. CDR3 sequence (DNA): TGCAGCGTTGGGTCCCCGGGAGGTGGAGATACGCAGTATTTT. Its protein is CSVGSPGGGDTQYF.

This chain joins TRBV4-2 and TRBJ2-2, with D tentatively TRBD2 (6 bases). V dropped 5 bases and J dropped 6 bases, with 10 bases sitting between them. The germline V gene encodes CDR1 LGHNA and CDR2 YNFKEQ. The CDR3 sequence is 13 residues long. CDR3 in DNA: TGTGCCAGCAGCTCCAGCGGGCCCGGGGAGCTGTTTTTT. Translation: CASSSSGPGELFF.

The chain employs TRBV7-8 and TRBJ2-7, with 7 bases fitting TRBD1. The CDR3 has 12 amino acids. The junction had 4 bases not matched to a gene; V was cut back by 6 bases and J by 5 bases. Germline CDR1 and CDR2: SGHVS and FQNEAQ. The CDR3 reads CASSHRGNEQYF. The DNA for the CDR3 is TGTGCCAGCAGTCACAGGGGCAACGAGCAGTACTTC.

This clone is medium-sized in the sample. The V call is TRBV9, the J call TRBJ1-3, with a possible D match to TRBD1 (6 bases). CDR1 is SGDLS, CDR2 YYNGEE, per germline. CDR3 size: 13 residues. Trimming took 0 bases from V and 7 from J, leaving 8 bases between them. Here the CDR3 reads CASSVEGGNTIYF. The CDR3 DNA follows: TGTGCCAGCAGCGTAGAAGGGGGGAACACCATATATTTT.